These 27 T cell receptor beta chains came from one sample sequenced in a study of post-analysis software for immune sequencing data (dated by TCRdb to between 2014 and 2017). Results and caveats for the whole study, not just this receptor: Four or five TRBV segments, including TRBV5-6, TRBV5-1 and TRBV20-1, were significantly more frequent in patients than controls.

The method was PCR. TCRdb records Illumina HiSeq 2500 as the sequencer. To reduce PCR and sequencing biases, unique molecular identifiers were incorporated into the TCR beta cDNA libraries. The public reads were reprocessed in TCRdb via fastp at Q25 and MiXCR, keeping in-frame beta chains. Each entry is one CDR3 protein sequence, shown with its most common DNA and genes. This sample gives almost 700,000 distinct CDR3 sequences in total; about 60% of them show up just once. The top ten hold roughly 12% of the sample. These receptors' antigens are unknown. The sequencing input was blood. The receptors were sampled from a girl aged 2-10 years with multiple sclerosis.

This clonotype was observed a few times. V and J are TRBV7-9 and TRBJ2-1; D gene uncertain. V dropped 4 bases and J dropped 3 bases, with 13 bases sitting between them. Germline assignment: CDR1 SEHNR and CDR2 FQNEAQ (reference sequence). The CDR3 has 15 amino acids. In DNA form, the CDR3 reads TGTGCCAGCAGCTCATCCGGTGCGGACTACAATGAGCAGTTCTTC. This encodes CASSSSGADYNEQFF.

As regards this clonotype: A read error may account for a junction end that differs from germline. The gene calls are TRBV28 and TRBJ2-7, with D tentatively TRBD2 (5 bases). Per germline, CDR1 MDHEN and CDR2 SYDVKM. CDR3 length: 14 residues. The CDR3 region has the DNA TGTGTCAGCAGTTCCCCTGGACGGGGCTACGAGCAGTACTTC. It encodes CVSSSPGRGYEQYF.

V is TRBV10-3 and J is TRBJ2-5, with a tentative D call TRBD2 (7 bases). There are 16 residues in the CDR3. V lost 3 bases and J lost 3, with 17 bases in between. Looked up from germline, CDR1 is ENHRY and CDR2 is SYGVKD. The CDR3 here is CAISEPAGRGEETQYF. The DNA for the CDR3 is TGTGCCATCAGTGAACCCGCAGGGAGGGGGGAAGAGACCCAGTACTTC.

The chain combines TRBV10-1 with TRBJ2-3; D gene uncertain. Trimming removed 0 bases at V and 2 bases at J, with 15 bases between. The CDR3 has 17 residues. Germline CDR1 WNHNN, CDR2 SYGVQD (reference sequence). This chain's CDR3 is CASSESMLRRLTDTQYF. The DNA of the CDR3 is TGCGCCAGCAGTGAGTCGATGCTTCGTAGACTCACAGATACGCAGTATTTT.

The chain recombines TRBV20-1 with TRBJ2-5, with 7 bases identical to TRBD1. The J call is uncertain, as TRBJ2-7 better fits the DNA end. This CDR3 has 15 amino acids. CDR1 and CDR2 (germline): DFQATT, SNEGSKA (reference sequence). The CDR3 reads CSARDPSQGSYEQYF. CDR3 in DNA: TGCAGTGCTAGAGATCCGTCACAGGGGAGCTACGAGCAGTACTTC.

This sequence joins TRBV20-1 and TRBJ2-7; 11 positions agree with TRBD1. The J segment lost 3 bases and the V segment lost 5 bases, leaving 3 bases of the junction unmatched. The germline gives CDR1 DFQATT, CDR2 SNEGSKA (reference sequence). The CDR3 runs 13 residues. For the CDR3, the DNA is TGCAGTGCTTCGGGACAGGGGGTCTACGAGCAGTACTTC. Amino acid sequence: CSASGQGVYEQYF.

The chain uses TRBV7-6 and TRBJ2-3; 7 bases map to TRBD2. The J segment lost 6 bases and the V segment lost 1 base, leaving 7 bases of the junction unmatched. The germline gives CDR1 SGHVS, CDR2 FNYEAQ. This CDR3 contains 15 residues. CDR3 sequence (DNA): TGTGCCAGCAGCTTAGTGGCGGGAGTGTTGGATACGCAGTATTTT. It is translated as CASSLVAGVLDTQYF.

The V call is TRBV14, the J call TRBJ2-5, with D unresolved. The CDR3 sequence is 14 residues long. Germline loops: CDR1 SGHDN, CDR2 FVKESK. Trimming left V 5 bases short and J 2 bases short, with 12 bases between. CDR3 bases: TGTGCCAGCAGCTTGTCGGCTCCGCAAGAGACCCAGTACTTC. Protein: CASSLSAPQETQYF.

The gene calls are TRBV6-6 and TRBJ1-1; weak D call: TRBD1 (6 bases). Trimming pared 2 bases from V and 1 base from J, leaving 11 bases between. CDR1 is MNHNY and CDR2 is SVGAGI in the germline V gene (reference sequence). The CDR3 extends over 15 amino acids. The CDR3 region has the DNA TGTGCCAGCAGTTACCTATCGACAGGGAACACTGAAGCTTTCTTT. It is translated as CASSYLSTGNTEAFF.

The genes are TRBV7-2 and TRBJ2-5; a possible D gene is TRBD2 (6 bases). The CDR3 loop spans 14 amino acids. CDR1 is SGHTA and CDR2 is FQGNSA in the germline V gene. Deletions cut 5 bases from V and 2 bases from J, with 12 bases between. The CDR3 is CASSRDFRQETQYF. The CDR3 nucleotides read TGTGCCAGCAGCAGGGACTTCCGACAAGAGACCCAGTACTTC.

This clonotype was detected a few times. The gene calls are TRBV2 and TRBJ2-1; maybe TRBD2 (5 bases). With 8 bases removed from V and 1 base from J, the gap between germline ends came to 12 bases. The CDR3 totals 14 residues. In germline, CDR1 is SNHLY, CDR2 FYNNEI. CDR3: CASSAGVSYNEQFF. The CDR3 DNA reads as TGTGCCAGCTCAGCCGGGGTTTCCTACAATGAGCAGTTCTTC.

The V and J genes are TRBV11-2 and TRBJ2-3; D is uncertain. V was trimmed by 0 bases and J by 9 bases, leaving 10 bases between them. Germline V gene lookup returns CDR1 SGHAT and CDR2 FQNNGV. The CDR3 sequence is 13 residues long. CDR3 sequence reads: CASSLEGKVTQYF. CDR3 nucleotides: TGTGCCAGCAGCTTAGAAGGGAAGGTAACGCAGTATTTT.

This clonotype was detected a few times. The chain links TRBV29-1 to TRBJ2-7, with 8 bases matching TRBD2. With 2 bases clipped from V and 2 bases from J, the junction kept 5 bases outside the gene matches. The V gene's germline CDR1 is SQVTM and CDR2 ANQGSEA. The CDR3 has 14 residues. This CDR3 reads CSVETGLVTYEQYF. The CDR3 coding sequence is TGCAGCGTTGAAACGGGACTAGTTACCTACGAGCAGTACTTC.

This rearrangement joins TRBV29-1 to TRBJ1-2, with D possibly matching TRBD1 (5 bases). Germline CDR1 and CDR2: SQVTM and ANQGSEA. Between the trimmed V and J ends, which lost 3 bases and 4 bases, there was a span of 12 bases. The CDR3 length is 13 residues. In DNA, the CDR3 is TGCAGCGTTGACGGGGGAAGTCGCTATGGCTACACCTTC. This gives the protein CSVDGGSRYGYTF.

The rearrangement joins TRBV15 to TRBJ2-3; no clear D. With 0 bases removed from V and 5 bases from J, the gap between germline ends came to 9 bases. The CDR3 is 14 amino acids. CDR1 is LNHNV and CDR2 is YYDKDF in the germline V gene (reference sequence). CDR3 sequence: CATSRDTAVDTQYF. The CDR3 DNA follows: TGTGCCACCAGCAGAGATACCGCTGTAGATACGCAGTATTTT.

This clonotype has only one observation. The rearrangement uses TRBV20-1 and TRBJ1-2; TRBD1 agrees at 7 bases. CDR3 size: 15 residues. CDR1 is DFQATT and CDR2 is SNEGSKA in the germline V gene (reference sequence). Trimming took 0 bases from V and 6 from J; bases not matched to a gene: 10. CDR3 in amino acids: CSARDRARGSNGYTF. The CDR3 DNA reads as TGCAGTGCTAGAGATAGAGCCAGGGGGTCGAATGGCTACACCTTC.

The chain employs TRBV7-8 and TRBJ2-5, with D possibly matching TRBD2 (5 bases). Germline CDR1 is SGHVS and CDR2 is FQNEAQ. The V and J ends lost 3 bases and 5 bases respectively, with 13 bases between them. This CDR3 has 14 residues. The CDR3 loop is CASSFVVGGETQYF. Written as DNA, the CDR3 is TGTGCCAGCAGCTTTGTGGTTGGCGGGGAGACCCAGTACTTC. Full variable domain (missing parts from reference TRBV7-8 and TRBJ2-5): GAGVSQSPRYKVAKRGQDVALRCDPISGHVSLFWYQQALGQGPEFLTYFQNEAQLDKSGLPSDRFFAERPEGSVSTLKIQRTQQEDSAVYLCASSFVVGGETQYFGPGTRLLVL.

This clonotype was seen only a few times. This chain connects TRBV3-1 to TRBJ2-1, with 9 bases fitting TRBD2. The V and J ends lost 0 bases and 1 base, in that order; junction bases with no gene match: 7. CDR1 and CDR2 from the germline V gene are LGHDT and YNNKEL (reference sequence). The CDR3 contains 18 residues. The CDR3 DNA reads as TGTGCCAGCAGCCAAGAGGCTAGCGGGACCCATTCCTACAATGAGCAGTTCTTC. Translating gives CASSQEASGTHSYNEQFF.

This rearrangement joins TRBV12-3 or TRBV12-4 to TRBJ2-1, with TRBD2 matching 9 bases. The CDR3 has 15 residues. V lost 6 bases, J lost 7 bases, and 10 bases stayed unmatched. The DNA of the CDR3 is TGTGCCAGCAGAGGCGGGGGGGCCCCGGTAAATGAGCAGTTCTTC. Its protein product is CASRGGGAPVNEQFF.

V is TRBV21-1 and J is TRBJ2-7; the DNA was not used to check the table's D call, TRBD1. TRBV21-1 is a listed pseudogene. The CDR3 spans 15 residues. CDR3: CASSKDRGIPYEQYF. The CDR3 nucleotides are TGTGCCAGCAGCAAGGACAGGGGAATCCCTTACGAGCAGTACTTC.

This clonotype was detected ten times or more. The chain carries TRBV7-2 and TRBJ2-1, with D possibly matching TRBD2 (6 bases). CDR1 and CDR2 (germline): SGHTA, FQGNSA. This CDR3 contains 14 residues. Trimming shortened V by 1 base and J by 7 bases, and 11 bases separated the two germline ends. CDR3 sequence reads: CASSLGGGLNEQFF. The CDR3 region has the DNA TGTGCCAGCAGCTTAGGTGGGGGACTGAATGAGCAGTTCTTC.

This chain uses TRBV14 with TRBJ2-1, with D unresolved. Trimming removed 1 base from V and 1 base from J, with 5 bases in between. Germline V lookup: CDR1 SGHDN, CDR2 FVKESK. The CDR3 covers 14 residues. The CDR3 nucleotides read TGTGCCAGCAGCCAAGCCCTTTCCTACAATGAGCAGTTCTTC. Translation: CASSQALSYNEQFF.

The CDR3, as DNA: TGCAGTGCTAGAGAGGGTAGGGAAAAACTGTTTTTT. It specifies CSAREGREKLFF. The V gene is TRBV20-1, the J gene TRBJ1-4; unclear D gene. V gave up 0 bases and J gave up 8 bases, with 7 bases separating them. Germline CDR1 is DFQATT and CDR2 is SNEGSKA (reference sequence). This CDR3 spans 12 amino acids.

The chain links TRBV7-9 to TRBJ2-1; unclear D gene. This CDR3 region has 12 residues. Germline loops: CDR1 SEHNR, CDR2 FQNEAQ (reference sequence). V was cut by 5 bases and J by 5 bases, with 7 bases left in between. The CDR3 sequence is CASSDVDNEQFF. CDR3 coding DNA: TGTGCCAGCAGCGATGTGGACAATGAGCAGTTCTTC.

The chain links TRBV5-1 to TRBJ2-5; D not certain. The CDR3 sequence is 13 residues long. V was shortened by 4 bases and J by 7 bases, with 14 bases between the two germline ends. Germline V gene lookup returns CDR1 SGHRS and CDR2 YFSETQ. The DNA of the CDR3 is TGCGCCAGCAGCGGCGACGTCAAAGGGACCCAGTACTTC. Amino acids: CASSGDVKGTQYF.

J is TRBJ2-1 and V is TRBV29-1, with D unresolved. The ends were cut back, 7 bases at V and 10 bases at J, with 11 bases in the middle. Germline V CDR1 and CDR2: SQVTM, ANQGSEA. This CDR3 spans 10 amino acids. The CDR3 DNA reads TGCAGCGACCCGAGACGGGAGCAGTTCTTC. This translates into CSDPRREQFF.

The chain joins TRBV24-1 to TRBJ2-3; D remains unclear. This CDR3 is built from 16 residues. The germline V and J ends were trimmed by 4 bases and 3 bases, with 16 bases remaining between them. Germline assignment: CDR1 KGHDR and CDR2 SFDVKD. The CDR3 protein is CATSDPTRRGTDTQYF. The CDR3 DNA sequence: TGTGCCACCAGTGACCCGACCCGCAGAGGTACAGATACGCAGTATTTT.